This TCR beta chain was documented in a study of T cell changes during pregnancy in multiple sclerosis. Repertoires were generated with immunoSEQ multiplex PCR, while TCRdb's copy carries only in-frame clones and drops some. The table records 95,000 to 150,000 clones, 90% to 95% of them present only once. The CDR3 consists of 15 residues. Germline CDR1 reads MDHEN; CDR2 reads SYDVKM. After removal of 3 bases from V and 8 bases from J, the junction contained 9 bases not matched to a gene. Sequences were derived from peripheral blood, sampled before pregnancy. This chain connects TRBV28 to TRBJ1-1, with 10 bases aligning to TRBD1. The source is a female donor with multiple sclerosis, enrolled in a pregnancy study. The chain's CDR3 is CASSFPTGGRTEAFF. CDR3 coding DNA: TGTGCCAGCAGTTTTCCGACAGGGGGCCGGACGGAAGCTTTCTTT.